This is a list of T cell receptor beta chains from one sample in a study of blood T cell repertoires in COVID-19. TCRdb keeps only in-frame clones here, not all; method: immunoSEQ multiplex PCR. The data contain some 130,000 clones, around 81% of them singletons. Sequenced sample: peripheral blood. The receptors were gathered from a human donor in a cohort sampled during active COVID-19. Both conserved end residues are part of each CDR3. A D gene is named only where the DNA matches it firmly. Size values are once, few and many counts, or a class for expanded clones, and some rows have none.

>TRBV7-8|NA|NA|TRBJ1-2
TGTGCCAGCAGCTTAAAGGGGGATAGGTATTGGGGCTACACCTTC
CASSLKGDRYWGYTF
>TRBV7-9|NA|NA|TRBJ1-5
TGTGCCAGCAGCTTAATCGGGGAGGGTCAGCCCCAGCATTTT
CASSLIGEGQPQHF
>TRBV5-5|TRBD2|few|TRBJ2-5
TGTGCCAGCAGCGCCGCTAGCGGGGGGTTTGAAGAGACCCAGTACTTC
CASSAASGGFEETQYF
>TRBV2|TRBD2|NA|TRBJ2-1
TGTGCCAGCAGTGAGACTAGCGGGGGGGAGGGTGAGCAGTTCTTC
CASSETSGGEGEQFF
>TRBV10-1|TRBD1|NA|TRBJ2-7
TGCGCCAGCAGGCCAGGGGGCTCCTACGAGCAGTACTTC
CASRPGGSYEQYF
>TRBV6-6|NA|NA|TRBJ1-2
TGTGCCAGCAGTCTAACTGCCGGGCAGGGCAATGGCTACACCTTC
CASSLTAGQGNGYTF
>TRBV6-1|TRBD1|once|TRBJ2-7
TGTGCCAGCAGTGAGTTGGGACAGGGCACCTACGAGCAGTACTTC
CASSELGQGTYEQYF
>TRBV6-6|TRBD1|NA|TRBJ2-7
TGTGCCAGCAGAGACGGACAGGGCTACGAGCAGTACTTC
CASRDGQGYEQYF
>TRBV6-1|NA|NA|TRBJ1-2
TGTGCCAGCAGTGAAGGTAAGAGGGACTGGGCGTTACTTAACTATGGCTACACCTTC
CASSEGKRDWALLNYGYTF
>TRBV15|NA|NA|TRBJ2-1
TGTGCCACCAGCATGGGCAGCTCCTACAATGAGCAGTTCTTC
CATSMGSSYNEQFF
>TRBV29-1|NA|few|TRBJ1-2
TGCAGCGTTGAAGAACAAGCTAGTGGCTACACCTTC
CSVEEQASGYTF
>TRBV5-5|NA|NA|TRBJ1-4
TGTGCCAGCAGCCCAAGCGACAGGTCCTCAACTAATGAAAAACTGTTTTTT
CASSPSDRSSTNEKLFF
>TRBV6-6|TRBD1|NA|TRBJ1-1
TGTGCCAGCACCGAGGACAGGGTGTACACTGAAGCTTTCTTT
CASTEDRVYTEAFF
>TRBV27|TRBD1|NA|TRBJ1-1
TGTGCCAGCACCCCAAGAGCGACAGGGCTGGCCACTGAAGCTTTCTTT
CASTPRATGLATEAFF
>TRBV5-6|TRBD2|NA|TRBJ2-3
TGTGCCAGCAGCTATGCCGGGGGGGTAACAGATACGCAGTATTTT
CASSYAGGVTDTQYF
>TRBV5-4|TRBD2|once|TRBJ2-1
TGTGCCAGCAGCTGGACTAGCGGTCAGTACAATGAGCAGTTCTTC
CASSWTSGQYNEQFF